Each of the 27 T cell receptor beta chains below was sequenced from the same sample in a study of T cell repertoires in aging, cancer and after chemotherapy (dated by TCRdb to between 2018 and 2021). TCR beta rearrangements were amplified from genomic DNA extracted from peripheral blood rather than from sorted cells or RNA. The instrument was an Illumina MiSeq. Rearranged TRB sequences spanning V, D and J segments were amplified in a multiplex touch-down PCR with a mixed TRB-A/B primer pool. The public sequencing data were trimmed at Q25 with fastp and processed into clonotypes with MiXCR by TCRdb, which kept only in-frame beta chains. Merged by CDR3 protein, the rows form single entries marked with the most common genes and DNA. In all, the sample holds about 4,600 distinct CDR3 sequences, and less than 25% of those were seen once. Clones ranked in the top ten supply about 15% of the sample. Sequenced material: blood. All receptors come from a human donor with a blood cancer.

By sample fraction, this clonotype is medium-sized. The J gene is TRBJ2-7, the V gene TRBV6-6; D is perhaps TRBD1 or TRBD2 (5 bases each). The CDR3 sequence is 12 residues long. Germline V gives CDR1 MNHNY, CDR2 SVGAGI (reference sequence). Trimming cost V 8 bases and J 5 bases, with 13 bases left between them. The CDR3 is CASGPGRNEQYF. For the CDR3, the DNA is TGTGCCAGCGGCCCGGGGCGGAACGAGCAGTACTTC.

This clonotype was seen more than once but under ten times. The V call is TRBV14, the J call TRBJ2-7, with no clear D. CDR3 size: 13 residues. V was pared by 0 bases and J by 6 bases, with 9 bases between. Germline lookup yields CDR1 SGHDN and CDR2 FVKESK. The CDR3 DNA is TGTGCCAGCAGCCAAGACTCCTTGAGCGAGCAGTACTTC. Translating it yields CASSQDSLSEQYF.

The rearrangement uses TRBV6-1 and TRBJ1-5; 8 bases agree with TRBD1. The CDR3 has 15 amino acids. Germline trimming cut 7 bases from V and 7 bases from J; bases unmatched to any gene: 12. Germline CDR1 is MNHNS and CDR2 is SASEGT. The CDR3 here is CASTAGQGHSQPQHF. CDR3 bases: TGTGCCAGCACCGCAGGACAGGGTCACTCCCAGCCCCAGCATTTT.

This clonotype is labeled as medium-sized. V is TRBV11-2 and J is TRBJ2-2, with 7 bases lining up with TRBD2. Germline CDR1 reads SGHAT; CDR2 reads FQNNGV. This CDR3 is 16 amino acids long. With V trimmed by 5 bases and J by 0 bases, 6 bases remained unmatched. CDR3 coding DNA: TGTGCCAGCAGCCTTTCTAGCGGTGCGAACACCGGGGAGCTGTTTTTT. This gives the protein CASSLSSGANTGELFF.

By proportion, this clonotype is medium-sized. The chain employs TRBV5-4 and TRBJ2-3, with TRBD2 matching 11 bases. The CDR3 is made up of 15 amino acids. Germline lookup yields CDR1 SGHNT and CDR2 YYREEE (reference sequence). V gave up 6 bases and J gave up 6 bases; unmatched junction bases: 9. CDR3 protein: CASTTSGGTGDTQYF. CDR3 nucleotides: TGTGCCAGCACCACTAGCGGGGGAACGGGGGATACGCAGTATTTT.

By proportion, this clonotype is medium-sized (0.01 to 0.1%). V and J are TRBV30 and TRBJ1-1; 8 positions match TRBD1. The CDR3 is 15 amino acids. V gave up 6 bases and J gave up 0 bases; unmatched junction bases: 9. In germline, CDR1 is GTSNPN, CDR2 SVGIG (reference sequence). The CDR3 sequence: CACRRQGLMNTEAFF. DNA of the CDR3: TGTGCCTGCCGCCGACAGGGGCTCATGAACACTGAAGCTTTCTTT.

The gene calls are TRBV10-2 and TRBJ2-4, with D perhaps TRBD1 or TRBD2 (5 bases each). The CDR3 is 14 residues long. V shed 3 bases and J shed 2 bases, with 8 bases lying between them. The germline CDR1 and CDR2 sequences are WSHSY and SAAADI. The DNA of the CDR3 is TGCGCCAGCAGTGAATGGGGGACCAAAAACATTCAGTACTTC. It yields the protein CASSEWGTKNIQYF.

The chain recombines TRBV6-1 with TRBJ1-4, with D hard to call. V shed 6 bases and J shed 2 bases, with 7 bases lying between them. The germline CDR1 and CDR2 sequences are MNHNS and SASEGT. The CDR3 has 13 amino acids. The CDR3 protein is CASRRRTNEKLFF. DNA for the CDR3: TGTGCCAGCAGGAGGAGGACTAATGAAAAACTGTTTTTT.

The rearrangement uses TRBV6-2 or TRBV6-3 and TRBJ1-6, with 9 positions matching TRBD1. This CDR3 spans 14 amino acids. J lost 11 bases, V lost 5 bases, and 7 bases had no gene match. Germline V CDR1 and CDR2: MNHEY, SVGEGT. The CDR3 loop is CASSDPTGGAPLHF. The CDR3 region has the DNA TGTGCCAGCAGTGACCCGACAGGGGGGGCACCCCTCCACTTT.

This clonotype is classed as medium-sized. The genes are TRBV5-1 and TRBJ2-5, with no clear D. This CDR3 has 11 amino acids. V was pared by 2 bases and J by 2 bases, with 1 base between. CDR1 SGHRS and CDR2 YFSETQ come from the germline V gene. The chain's CDR3 is CASSLQETQYF. The CDR3 coding sequence is TGCGCCAGCAGCTTACAAGAGACCCAGTACTTC.

By sample fraction, this clonotype is medium-sized (0.01 to 0.1%). The rearrangement uses TRBV27 and TRBJ1-4; 8 positions match TRBD1. In germline, CDR1 is MNHEY, CDR2 SMNVEV (reference sequence). Germline trimming cut 4 bases from V and 8 bases from J; bases unmatched to any gene: 6. The CDR3 sequence is 14 residues long. The CDR3 nucleotides are TGTGCCAGCAGTTCCGGGACAGGCAGGGAAAAACTGTTTTTT. Amino acids: CASSSGTGREKLFF.

This clonotype was counted a few times. The rearrangement joins TRBV10-2 to TRBJ2-1; 8 nucleotides match TRBD2. CDR1 and CDR2 from the germline V gene are WSHSY and SAAADI. The CDR3 is made up of 15 amino acids. Germline trimming cut 5 bases from V and 8 bases from J; bases unmatched to any gene: 11. CDR3 sequence: CASSLPSGPVDEQFF. The CDR3 DNA reads as TGCGCCAGCAGTCTTCCTAGCGGGCCTGTAGATGAGCAGTTCTTC.

The J gene is TRBJ1-4, the V gene TRBV7-9, with TRBD1 matching over 8 bases. Germline V gene lookup returns CDR1 SEHNR and CDR2 FQNEAQ (reference sequence). The V segment lost 6 bases and the J segment 7 bases; nucleotides outside the gene matches: 7. There are 14 residues in the CDR3. CDR3 in amino acids: CASRWQGAPEKLFF. Written as DNA, the CDR3 is TGTGCCAGCAGATGGCAGGGGGCCCCTGAAAAACTGTTTTTT.

This clonotype was counted a single time. The rearrangement uses TRBV6-5 and TRBJ2-3, with 9 bases lining up with TRBD2. The germline gives CDR1 MNHEY, CDR2 SVGAGI. The trim removed 7 bases at V and 3 bases at J, leaving 8 bases unmatched. The CDR3 has 15 amino acids. The DNA of the CDR3 is TGTGCCAGCAATCGGCTAGCGGGGCGAACAGATACGCAGTATTTT. This sequence encodes CASNRLAGRTDTQYF.

By sample fraction, this clonotype is medium-sized (0.01 to 0.1%). The chain links TRBV6-5 to TRBJ1-1; D is uncertain. CDR3 size: 14 residues. Trimming stripped 8 bases from V and 4 bases from J, with 17 bases between. Per the germline V gene, CDR1 is MNHEY and CDR2 is SVGAGI. The CDR3 spells CASCGREYGTEAFF. CDR3 bases: TGTGCCAGCTGTGGGCGGGAGTACGGCACTGAAGCTTTCTTT.

The chain uses TRBV7-6 and TRBJ2-2; 8 bases align to TRBD2. V gave up 5 bases and J gave up 2 bases; unmatched junction bases: 7. This CDR3 has 16 amino acids. From germline, CDR1 is SGHVS and CDR2 FNYEAQ. The CDR3 DNA follows: TGTGCCAGCAGCCAAGAAACTAGCGGAAACACCGGGGAGCTGTTTTTT. Translated: CASSQETSGNTGELFF.

Only a few counts were recorded for this clonotype. The chain uses TRBV5-1 and TRBJ2-7, with D possibly being TRBD1 or TRBD2 (5 bases each). The germline V gene encodes CDR1 SGHRS and CDR2 YFSETQ. The CDR3 covers 14 residues. V gave up 7 bases and J gave up 2 bases, with 16 bases separating them. CDR3 protein: CASARDGATYEQYF. The CDR3 DNA sequence: TGCGCCAGCGCTCGGGACGGTGCAACCTACGAGCAGTACTTC.

This clonotype was seen a handful of times. This CDR3 is CASSSRTGRGEQYF. CDR3 in DNA: TGCGCCAGCAGCTCCCGGACAGGCCGGGGCGAGCAGTACTTC. V is TRBV5-1 and J is TRBJ2-7, with 7 bases aligning to TRBD1. Germline trimming cut 3 bases from V and 6 bases from J; bases unmatched to any gene: 9. Germline lookup yields CDR1 SGHRS and CDR2 YFSETQ. The CDR3 covers 14 residues.

This clonotype was seen only a few times. The chain uses TRBV4-3 and TRBJ2-3; TRBD2 matches at 12 bases. The CDR3 loop spans 15 amino acids. J lost 5 bases, V lost 1 base, and 1 base had no gene match. The germline V gene encodes CDR1 LGHNA and CDR2 YSLEER. Here the CDR3 reads CASSQGTSGVDTQYF. The CDR3 nucleotides are TGCGCCAGCAGCCAAGGGACTAGCGGGGTAGATACGCAGTATTTT.

By its share, this clonotype is medium-sized. V gene TRBV6-1 combines with J gene TRBJ2-6; possible D gene TRBD1, 5 bases. CDR3 length: 16 amino acids. V lost 2 bases and J lost 0, with 8 bases in between. Per germline, CDR1 MNHNS and CDR2 SASEGT. Written as DNA, the CDR3 is TGTGCCAGCAGTGAAAGAACAGGCTCTGGGGCCAACGTCCTGACTTTC. Translated: CASSERTGSGANVLTF.

This clonotype came up a few times. The rearrangement uses TRBV19 and TRBJ1-5; the D gene is possibly TRBD1 (5 bases). Trimming took off 6 bases at V and 4 bases at J, with 13 bases between the two ends. The germline gives CDR1 LNHDA, CDR2 SQIVND (reference sequence). This CDR3 spans 14 amino acids. CDR3 protein: CASRGTGGNQPQHF. CDR3 DNA sequence: TGTGCCAGTAGGGGGACGGGGGGAAATCAGCCCCAGCATTTT. Using reference TRBV19 and TRBJ1-5 for the parts outside the CDR3, the full variable domain is DGGITQSPKYLFRKEGQNVTLSCEQNLNHDAMYWYRQDPGQGLRLIYYSQIVNDFQKGDIAEGYSVSREKKESFPLTVTSAQKNPTAFYLCASRGTGGNQPQHFGDGTRLSIL.

With regard to this clonotype: This may stem from a read error, because a much larger clone lies one nucleotide away. The chain carries TRBV15 and TRBJ1-1, with D unresolved. Per germline, CDR1 LNHNV and CDR2 YYDKDF (reference sequence). The CDR3 loop spans 15 amino acids. CDR3 amino acids: CAASATRTQNTEAFF. The DNA for the CDR3 is TGTGCCGCCAGCGCGACCAGAACACAAAACACTGAAGCTTTCTTT.

The chain links TRBV5-1 to TRBJ2-1, with 11 nucleotides matching TRBD2. CDR3 length: 16 amino acids. CDR1 is SGHRS and CDR2 is YFSETQ in the germline V gene. Trimming removed 5 bases from V and 4 bases from J; junction bases left unmatched: 8. CDR3 bases: TGCGCCAGCAGGGATAGCGGGGGGGCATCTTACAATGAGCAGTTCTTC. The encoded protein is CASRDSGGASYNEQFF.

This clonotype is deemed medium-sized (0.01 to 0.1%). The chain recombines TRBV6-4 with TRBJ2-2; no clear D. The length of the CDR3 is 13 residues. Trimming stripped 6 bases from V and 0 bases from J, with 5 bases between. CDR1 is MRHNA, CDR2 SNTAGT, per germline. The CDR3 bases are TGTGCCAGCAGACAGTCGAACACCGGGGAGCTGTTTTTT. It yields the protein CASRQSNTGELFF.

In the case of this clonotype: Just one base apart from a much larger clone, this may be a read error. As DNA, the CDR3 is TGTGCCAGCAGTGAAGAGTCCCTAGCGAGGGGGAGTAATGAGCAGTTCTTC. This sequence encodes CASSEESLARGSNEQFF. This sequence joins TRBV6-1 and TRBJ2-1; the D gene could be TRBD1 or TRBD2 (6 bases each). Germline V gives CDR1 MNHNS, CDR2 SASEGT. The CDR3 runs 17 residues. V lost 1 base, J lost 7 bases, and 20 bases lay in between.

This clonotype is medium-sized within its sample. The V gene is TRBV14, the J gene TRBJ1-6; D ambiguous. V gave up 6 bases and J gave up 13 bases, with 16 bases separating them. Germline V CDR1 and CDR2: SGHDN, FVKESK. This CDR3 comprises 13 residues. CDR3 amino acids: CASRWSRRAPLHF. CDR3 bases: TGTGCCAGCAGATGGAGTCGCCGGGCGCCCCTCCACTTT. Variable domain in full (rest from reference TRBV14 and TRBJ1-6): EAGVTQFPSHSVIEKGQTVTLRCDPISGHDNLYWYRRVMGKEIKFLLHFVKESKQDESGMPNNRFLAERTGGTYSTLKVQPAELEDSGVYFCASRWSRRAPLHFGNGTRLTVT.

This clonotype came up a few times. This rearrangement joins TRBV5-1 to TRBJ1-6; 12 positions match TRBD1. The junction had 7 bases not matched to a gene; V was cut back by 3 bases and J by 6 bases. In germline, CDR1 is SGHRS, CDR2 YFSETQ. This CDR3 comprises 17 residues. CDR3 region: CASSSSGQGAFNSPLHF. The CDR3 DNA follows: TGCGCCAGCAGCTCCTCGGGACAGGGGGCATTTAATTCACCCCTCCACTTT.